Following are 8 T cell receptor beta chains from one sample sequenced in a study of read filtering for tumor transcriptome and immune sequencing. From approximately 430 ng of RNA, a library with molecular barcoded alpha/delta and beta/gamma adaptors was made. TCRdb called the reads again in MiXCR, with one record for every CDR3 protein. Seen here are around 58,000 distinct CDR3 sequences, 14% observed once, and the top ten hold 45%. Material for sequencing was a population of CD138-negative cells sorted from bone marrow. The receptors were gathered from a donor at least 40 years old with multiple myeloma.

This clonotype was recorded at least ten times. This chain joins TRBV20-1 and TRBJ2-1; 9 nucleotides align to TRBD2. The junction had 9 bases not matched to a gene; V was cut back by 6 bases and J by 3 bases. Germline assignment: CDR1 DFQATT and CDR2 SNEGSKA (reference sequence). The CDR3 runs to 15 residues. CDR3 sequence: CSADIAGVLYNEQFF. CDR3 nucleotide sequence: TGCAGTGCAGATATAGCGGGAGTCCTCTACAATGAGCAGTTCTTC.

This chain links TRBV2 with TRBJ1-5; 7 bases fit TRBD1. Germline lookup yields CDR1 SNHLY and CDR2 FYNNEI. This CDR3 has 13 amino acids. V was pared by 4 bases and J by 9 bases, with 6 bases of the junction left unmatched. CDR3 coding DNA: TGTGCCAGCAGTGGGACAGGAGAAGCGCCCCAGCATTTT. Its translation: CASSGTGEAPQHF.

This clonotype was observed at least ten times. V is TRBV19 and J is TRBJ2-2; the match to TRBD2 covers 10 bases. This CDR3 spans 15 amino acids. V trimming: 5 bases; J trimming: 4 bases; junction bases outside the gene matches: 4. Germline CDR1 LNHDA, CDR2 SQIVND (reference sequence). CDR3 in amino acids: CASSFLAGATGELFF. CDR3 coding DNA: TGTGCCAGTAGTTTCCTAGCGGGAGCCACCGGGGAGCTGTTTTTT.

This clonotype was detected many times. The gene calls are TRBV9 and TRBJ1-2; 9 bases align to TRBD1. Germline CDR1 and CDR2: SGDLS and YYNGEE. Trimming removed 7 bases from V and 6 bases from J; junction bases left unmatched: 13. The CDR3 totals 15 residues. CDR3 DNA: TGTGCCAGCGAACTTAGACAGGGGGTTTTGCATGGCTACACCTTC. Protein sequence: CASELRQGVLHGYTF.

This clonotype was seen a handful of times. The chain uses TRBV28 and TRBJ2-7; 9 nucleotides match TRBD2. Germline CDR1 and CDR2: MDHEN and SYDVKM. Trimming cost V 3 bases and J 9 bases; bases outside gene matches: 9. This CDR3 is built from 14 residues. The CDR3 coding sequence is TGTGCCAGCAGTTTGCCTAGCGGGATTAGGGTGCAGTACTTC. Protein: CASSLPSGIRVQYF.

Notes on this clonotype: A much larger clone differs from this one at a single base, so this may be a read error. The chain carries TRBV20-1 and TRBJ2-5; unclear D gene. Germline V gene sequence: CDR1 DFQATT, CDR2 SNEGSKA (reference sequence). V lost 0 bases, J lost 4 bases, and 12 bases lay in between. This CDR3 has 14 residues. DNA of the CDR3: TGCAGTGCTAGAGATCAGCCGATGCTAGAGACCCAGTACTTC. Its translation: CSARDQPMLETQYF.

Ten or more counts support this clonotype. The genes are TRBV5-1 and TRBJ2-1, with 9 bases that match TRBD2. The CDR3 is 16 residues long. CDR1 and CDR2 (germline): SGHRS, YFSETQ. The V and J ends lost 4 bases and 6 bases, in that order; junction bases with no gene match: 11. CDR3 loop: CASSPISGRPLNEQFF. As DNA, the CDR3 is TGCGCCAGCAGCCCCATTAGCGGGAGACCTCTCAATGAGCAGTTCTTC.

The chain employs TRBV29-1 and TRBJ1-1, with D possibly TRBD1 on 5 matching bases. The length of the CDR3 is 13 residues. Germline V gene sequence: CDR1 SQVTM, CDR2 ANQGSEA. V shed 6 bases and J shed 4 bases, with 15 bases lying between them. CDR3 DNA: TGCAGCGTGTCCCCAGGGTGGAGCACTGAAGCTTTCTTT. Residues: CSVSPGWSTEAFF.